The sequence of this T cell receptor (beta chain) was determined in a study of blood T cell repertoires in COVID-19. V dropped 3 bases and J dropped 4; count of bases not matched to a gene: 9. The CDR3 is made up of 16 amino acids. The germline CDR1 and CDR2 sequences are SGDLS and YYNGEE. Sequenced by immunoSEQ multiplex PCR; TCRdb stores in-frame clones only, minus some. Of approximately 140,000 clones in the sample, roughly 90% were seen once. This clone was observed once. The TCR comes from a human donor in a cohort sampled during active COVID-19. Sequencing input: peripheral blood. The rearrangement joins TRBV9 to TRBJ2-2; 7 bases align to TRBD2. CDR3 bases: TGTGCCAGCAGCGATCTCCGGGACTATGTCACCGGGGAGCTGTTTTTT. As protein: CASSDLRDYVTGELFF.